The text below deals with one T cell receptor beta chain. In terms of age and location, participants ranged from roughly 18 to 89 years and lived in approximately 24 US areas. Participant reports of clinical history set cohort assignment. Recovered status applied to Cohort 3 donors who had two consecutive negative PCRs. It also applied to those with clearance or with symptom resolution. This table comes from immunoSEQ multiplex PCR, and its TCRdb copy is limited to in-frame clones, with some not included. The sample shows approximately 210,000 clones, roughly 90% of them seen only once. This specimen belongs to a study of blood T cell repertoires in COVID-19. For the study at large: T cells, B-cell-depleted T cells, or PBMCs provided the cDNA or gDNA that served as material.

This CDR3 comprises 14 residues. In germline, CDR1 is SNHLY, CDR2 FYNNEI. The V and J ends lost 6 bases and 2 bases, in that order; junction bases with no gene match: 6. This TCR came from a woman younger than 35 who had recovered from COVID-19. Sample: PBMCs or T cells enriched from blood (not recorded which). V usage is TRBV2 and J usage is TRBJ2-7; 8 nucleotides agree with TRBD1. CDR3 sequence reads: CASRPGQVTYEQYF. The CDR3 nucleotides are TGTGCCAGCAGGCCGGGACAGGTAACCTACGAGCAGTACTTC. Looking up the rest from reference TRBV2 and TRBJ2-7 gives the full variable domain: EPEVTQTPSHQVTQMGQEVILRCVPISNHLYFYWYRQILGQKVEFLVSFYNNEISEKSEIFDDQFSVERPDGSNFTLKIRSTKLEDSAMYFCASRPGQVTYEQYFGPGTRLTVT.